These 9 T cell receptor beta chains share one sample of origin, sequenced in a study of T cells after yellow fever vaccination. TCRdb itself ran the 5' RACE reads through MiXCR, one entry per CDR3 protein. The table has approximately 160,000 distinct CDR3 sequences, around 8.5% seen once. Source: CD8+ T cells sorted from PBMCs, taken 45 days after the yellow fever booster vaccination. The receptors originated from a man younger than 30 who received the YFV17D yellow fever vaccine.

This clonotype turned up a few times. This chain uses TRBV11-2 with TRBJ2-7, with D perhaps matching TRBD1 or TRBD2 (5 bases each). The germline V gene encodes CDR1 SGHAT and CDR2 FQNNGV. The CDR3 length is 13 residues. Trimming left V 3 bases short and J 3 bases short, with 9 bases between. The CDR3 here is CASSFGTLYEQYF. The CDR3 coding sequence is TGTGCCAGCAGCTTCGGGACCCTCTACGAGCAGTACTTC.

This clonotype has more than one count but fewer than ten. This rearrangement joins TRBV5-6 to TRBJ1-6, with D perhaps matching TRBD1 (5 bases). This CDR3 is 14 amino acids long. The germline gives CDR1 SGHDT, CDR2 YYEEEE. Trimming cost V 0 bases and J 8 bases, with 9 bases left between them. The CDR3 coding sequence is TGTGCCAGCAGCTTGGGCAGGGTGTATTCACCCCTCCACTTT. It yields the protein CASSLGRVYSPLHF.

This clonotype came up a few times. The chain is built from TRBV19 and TRBJ2-4; 8 nucleotides agree with TRBD2. Germline CDR1 and CDR2: LNHDA and SQIVND (reference sequence). V shed 3 bases and J 1 base; nucleotides not matched to a gene: 5. This CDR3 spans 16 amino acids. Here the CDR3 DNA reads TGTGCCAGTAGTATCAGCGGGGGTTTCGCCAAAAACATTCAGTACTTC. It is translated as CASSISGGFAKNIQYF.

This clonotype has more than one count but fewer than ten. This sequence joins TRBV12-5 and TRBJ2-1; 9 nucleotides line up with TRBD2. The V gene end was trimmed by 3 bases and the J gene end by 3 bases; junction bases not matched to a gene: 0. Per germline, CDR1 LGHNT and CDR2 FRNRAP. The CDR3 covers 14 residues. CDR3 DNA: TGTGCTAGTGGTTTAGCGGGGGGCTACAATGAGCAGTTCTTC. Translated: CASGLAGGYNEQFF.

This clonotype was seen a handful of times. J is TRBJ2-3 and V is TRBV14; 12 positions agree with TRBD1. From germline, CDR1 is SGHDN and CDR2 FVKESK. J gave up 4 bases and V 4 bases, and 6 bases lay outside the gene matches. The CDR3 totals 16 residues. The DNA of the CDR3 is TGTGCCAGCAGCCCCGGGACAGGGGGCGCCTCAGATACGCAGTATTTT. It specifies CASSPGTGGASDTQYF.

The V call is TRBV29-1, the J call TRBJ2-2, with D perhaps matching TRBD1 (6 bases). The germline gives CDR1 SQVTM, CDR2 ANQGSEA. Trimming took off 6 bases at V and 0 bases at J, with 14 bases between the two ends. There are 15 residues in the CDR3. The CDR3 loop reads CSVGRTATNTGELFF. The CDR3 DNA is TGCAGCGTGGGACGGACAGCTACGAACACCGGGGAGCTGTTTTTT.

This clonotype was seen a handful of times. The rearrangement uses TRBV28 and TRBJ2-7, with D possibly being TRBD1 (6 bases). The CDR3 consists of 14 residues. V gave up 3 bases and J gave up 2 bases, with 11 bases separating them. The germline CDR1 and CDR2 sequences are MDHEN and SYDVKM. Here the CDR3 reads CASSFRGTAYEQYF. Here the CDR3 DNA reads TGTGCCAGCAGTTTCAGGGGTACGGCCTACGAGCAGTACTTC.

CDR3 amino acids: CASSRDFDSDYGYTF. DNA of the CDR3: TGTGCCAGCAGCCGAGATTTCGACAGTGACTATGGCTACACCTTC. The chain joins TRBV9 to TRBJ1-2, with D possibly matching TRBD1 (5 bases). Germline lookup yields CDR1 SGDLS and CDR2 YYNGEE. The CDR3 loop spans 15 amino acids. The V gene lost 4 bases and the J gene lost 3 bases, with 16 bases spanning the gap.

This clonotype was detected a few times. V is TRBV4-3 and J is TRBJ2-1; TRBD1 is a possible D gene (6 bases). V lost 4 bases and J 11 bases, leaving 18 bases between the germline ends. Germline CDR1 and CDR2: LGHNA and YSLEER. The length of the CDR3 is 14 residues. CDR3 coding DNA: TGCGCCAGCAGCCCTCCGGGACATATGGCGCAGCAGTTCTTC. It encodes CASSPPGHMAQQFF.